Below, one T cell receptor (beta chain) is given with its context. The antigen remains undetermined. This CDR3 is built from 13 residues. CDR1 is GTSNPN, CDR2 SVGIG, per germline (reference sequence). V was pared by 0 bases and J by 13 bases, with 7 bases of the junction left unmatched. This entry is derived from a study of CD8+ T cells in alopecia areata. Study-wide points: It was observed that many expanded lesional clones persisted in scalp and blood during tofacitinib. Alopecia totalis/universalis scalp especially showed more expanded CD8+ clones than normal scalp.

cDNA reverse transcribed from extracted RNA served as the sequencing template. Sequencing was performed with immunoSEQ multiplex PCR; in TCRdb, only in-frame clones are kept and a portion is missing. The sample has around 150,000 clones, approximately 60% seen once. The treatment was: oral pan-JAK inhibitor, 5-10 mg twice daily. Punch biopsies of lesional scalp, plus peripheral blood, were taken from alopecia areata patients. The sequences come from CD4+ T cells sorted from blood, collected at week 24, from a patient treated with tofacitinib. The rearrangement uses TRBV30 and TRBJ2-1, with 9 bases lining up with TRBD2. This clonotype was obtained from a human donor with alopecia areata. Written as DNA, the CDR3 is TGTGCCTGGAGTGTAATGGGCGGGGGGGCTCAGTTCTTC. This sequence encodes CAWSVMGGGAQFF.